This T cell receptor (beta chain) is drawn from a study of tissue T cells after allogeneic stem cell transplantation. About this clone: Its antigen is still unknown. Each gene name is a mouse one. The CDR3 end falls 1 residue outside the read, so it is completed with the germline J gene.

Study-wide results and caveats: Shared clones across patients were few; motif clustering revealed tissue-specific shared signatures.

TCRdb's table, derived via immunoSEQ multiplex PCR, lists solely in-frame clones and lacks some. The sample shows some 47,000 clones, about 73% of them seen only once. Germline V gene lookup returns CDR1 NNHNN and CDR2 SYGAGS (reference sequence). V lost 2 bases and J 3 bases, leaving 11 bases between the germline ends. The CDR3 sequence is 15 residues long. This sequence was found in a pool of C57BL/6 mice in good health. The chain couples TRBV13-2 to TRBJ2-2, with a weak D call TRBD2 (7 bases). Input material: sorted cells pooled from one or two spleens. The sequenced part of the CDR3 DNA is TGTGCCAGCGGTGAACGGGGGGCGGACACCGGGCAGCTCTAC. The encoded protein is CASGERGADTGQLY. The entire CDR3 protein is CASGERGADTGQLYF.